Below, 22 T cell receptor beta chains from the same sample are listed, as sequenced in a study of cytomegalovirus exposure and HLA in healthy donors. The PCR was carried out with 60 Vbeta primers and 13 Jbeta primers. Repertoires were generated with immunoSEQ multiplex PCR, while TCRdb's copy carries only in-frame clones and drops some. There are roughly 200,000 clones in the sample; approximately 79% occur only once, and under 0.75% lies in the top ten. The source material was PBMCs. All receptors derive from a woman aged 40 to 50 in good health and CMV-seronegative.

The chain has TRBV4-3 and TRBJ2-7; 8 nucleotides align to TRBD1. Looked up from germline, CDR1 is LGHNA and CDR2 is YSLEER. The CDR3 is 16 amino acids. Germline trimming cut 1 base from V and 2 bases from J; bases unmatched to any gene: 7. CDR3 amino acids: CASSQAADRATYEQYF. In DNA, the CDR3 is TGCGCCAGCAGCCAAGCCGCGGACAGGGCTACCTACGAGCAGTACTTC.

V and J are TRBV7-6 and TRBJ2-7, with D perhaps TRBD1 (5 bases). V was shortened by 3 bases and J by 2 bases, with 20 bases between the two germline ends. Germline lookup yields CDR1 SGHVS and CDR2 FNYEAQ. CDR3 size: 17 residues. The CDR3 region is CASSFFPPSDSTYEQYF. The CDR3 DNA is TGTGCCAGCAGCTTTTTCCCACCCTCCGACAGTACCTACGAGCAGTACTTC.

The J gene is TRBJ1-5, the V gene TRBV9; 7 bases are shared with TRBD1. This CDR3 is 15 amino acids long. V shed 3 bases and J 5 bases; nucleotides not matched to a gene: 8. Germline V gene lookup returns CDR1 SGDLS and CDR2 YYNGEE. The CDR3 reads CASSGGGTADQPQHF. CDR3 nucleotide sequence: TGTGCCAGCAGCGGCGGGGGGACAGCCGATCAGCCCCAGCATTTT.

The rearrangement uses TRBV2 and TRBJ2-5; D unresolved. V lost 7 bases, J lost 2 bases, and 17 bases lay in between. Germline V gene sequence: CDR1 SNHLY, CDR2 FYNNEI. The CDR3 length is 15 residues. DNA of the CDR3: TGTGCCAGCACCCGCGGCCCAGTCCCACAAGAGACCCAGTACTTC. It codes for CASTRGPVPQETQYF. The full variable domain, rest sourced from reference TRBV2 and TRBJ2-5, is EPEVTQTPSHQVTQMGQEVILRCVPISNHLYFYWYRQILGQKVEFLVSFYNNEISEKSEIFDDQFSVERPDGSNFTLKIRSTKLEDSAMYFCASTRGPVPQETQYFGPGTRLLVL.

The V call is TRBV7-3, the J call TRBJ2-3, with unresolved D. The V and J ends lost 5 bases and 2 bases respectively, with 8 bases between them. The germline V gene has CDR1 SGHTA and CDR2 FQGTGA. This CDR3 has 13 amino acids. This chain's CDR3 is CASSTTNTDTQYF. CDR3 in DNA: TGTGCCAGCAGCACCACAAACACAGATACGCAGTATTTT.

This rearrangement joins TRBV6-6 to TRBJ1-5, with no clear D. V shed 0 bases and J shed 0 bases, with 9 bases lying between them. CDR1 MNHNY and CDR2 SVGAGI come from the germline V gene (reference sequence). This CDR3 is 16 amino acids long. For the CDR3, the DNA is TGTGCCAGCAGTTACTCGGGCAGCCATAGCAATCAGCCCCAGCATTTT. It specifies CASSYSGSHSNQPQHF.

The chain uses TRBV27 and TRBJ1-6; the D gene is possibly TRBD1 (5 bases). The CDR3 has 17 residues. CDR1 is MNHEY and CDR2 is SMNVEV in the germline V gene (reference sequence). Trimming removed 6 bases at V and 0 bases at J, with 15 bases between. The CDR3 sequence: CASSLSPDSSYNSPLHF. CDR3 coding DNA: TGTGCCAGCAGCCTAAGCCCCGACAGCTCCTATAATTCACCCCTCCACTTT.

Worth noting for this clone: One end of the junction fails to match germline, which may point to a read error. The CDR3 sequence is CASSLPGNYGCTF. CDR3 DNA: TGCGCCAGCAGCTTACCAGGGAACTATGGCTGCACCTTC. The chain has TRBV5-1 and TRBJ1-2; tentatively, D is TRBD1 (5 bases). The CDR3 runs to 13 residues. Germline V CDR1 and CDR2: SGHRS, YFSETQ.

V usage is TRBV15 and J usage is TRBJ1-6; D remains ambiguous. Per the germline V gene, CDR1 is LNHNV and CDR2 is YYDKDF (reference sequence). V shed 0 bases and J shed 8 bases, with 20 bases lying between them. This CDR3 has 18 residues. This CDR3 reads CATSRDLGRSRIDSPLHF. DNA for the CDR3: TGTGCCACCAGCAGAGATCTTGGCAGGTCCCGAATAGATTCACCCCTCCACTTT.

V usage is TRBV19 and J usage is TRBJ1-1; unclear D gene. Germline CDR1 is LNHDA and CDR2 is SQIVND (reference sequence). The germline V and J ends were trimmed by 4 bases and 5 bases, with 14 bases remaining between them. The CDR3 runs to 14 residues. The CDR3 sequence: CASSTSPFRTEAFF. CDR3 DNA sequence: TGTGCCAGTAGTACCTCCCCATTTCGGACTGAAGCTTTCTTT.

CDR3 coding DNA: TGTGCCAGCAGCTTAGTGGGACAGATCTCTGGAAACACCATATATTTT. Translated, it gives CASSLVGQISGNTIYF. This chain uses TRBV7-2 with TRBJ1-3; TRBD1 matches 7 bases. The trim removed 1 base at V and 0 bases at J, leaving 3 bases unmatched. This CDR3 region has 16 residues. Looked up from germline, CDR1 is SGHTA and CDR2 is FQGNSA.

The chain employs TRBV29-1 and TRBJ2-7; 11 bases map to TRBD1. CDR1 and CDR2 from the germline V gene are SQVTM and ANQGSEA. The CDR3 has 14 amino acids. Unmatched junction bases numbered 7, after V lost 6 bases and J lost 3 bases. The CDR3 loop reads CSVARDRGGYEQYF. In DNA form, the CDR3 reads TGCAGCGTCGCTAGGGACAGGGGGGGCTACGAGCAGTACTTC.

The rearrangement links TRBV6-1 to TRBJ2-7; 8 nucleotides agree with TRBD1. Germline lookup yields CDR1 MNHNS and CDR2 SASEGT. This CDR3 comprises 14 residues. J was trimmed by 9 bases and V by 4 bases; bases with no gene match: 11. Here the CDR3 DNA reads TGTGCCAGCAGTGGCCGGGACAGGACCCCGGGGCAGTACTTC. The encoded protein is CASSGRDRTPGQYF.

This clone was seen a single time. J is TRBJ1-2 and V is TRBV5-4, with D possibly matching TRBD1 (5 bases). Germline V gives CDR1 SGHNT, CDR2 YYREEE (reference sequence). The CDR3 loop spans 14 amino acids. Trimming took 3 bases from V and 4 from J, leaving 13 bases between them. The DNA for the CDR3 is TGTGCCAGCAGCTGGGGCATAGCATCCTATGGCTACACCTTC. Its protein is CASSWGIASYGYTF.

The rearrangement uses TRBV7-2 and TRBJ1-2; 7 nucleotides agree with TRBD1. CDR1 is SGHTA and CDR2 is FQGNSA in the germline V gene. The CDR3 spans 16 residues. The V gene end was trimmed by 5 bases and the J gene end by 1 base; junction bases not matched to a gene: 10. CDR3 protein: CASSRDRDRNNYGYTF. Written as DNA, the CDR3 is TGTGCCAGCAGCAGGGACCGGGACAGAAATAACTATGGCTACACCTTC.

This chain links TRBV28 with TRBJ1-5, with TRBD1 matching 8 bases. This CDR3 has 16 amino acids. V lost 2 bases to trimming and J lost 6 bases; unmatched junction nucleotides: 9. The germline V gene has CDR1 MDHEN and CDR2 SYDVKM. For the CDR3, the DNA is TGTGCCAGCAGTTTAAGGGACAGGCAATCTGGTCAGCCCCAGCATTTT. Amino acid sequence: CASSLRDRQSGQPQHF.

V usage is TRBV5-1 and J usage is TRBJ1-1, with D hard to call. Per the germline V gene, CDR1 is SGHRS and CDR2 is YFSETQ. The length of the CDR3 is 14 residues. The V end was cut by 0 bases, the J end by 4 bases, with 10 bases between. DNA for the CDR3: TGCGCCAGCAGCTTGGCCCCTCGGGGCACTGAAGCTTTCTTT. Its translation is CASSLAPRGTEAFF.

The chain joins TRBV9 to TRBJ2-1; TRBD2 matches at 9 bases. The V gene's germline CDR1 is SGDLS and CDR2 YYNGEE. The ends lost 4 bases at V and 6 bases at J; junction bases unmatched: 5. The CDR3 sequence is 14 residues long. CDR3 sequence reads: CASSPGRGGNEQFF. CDR3 DNA sequence: TGTGCCAGCAGCCCCGGGCGGGGGGGCAATGAGCAGTTCTTC.

The chain uses TRBV5-1 and TRBJ2-7; 9 positions agree with TRBD1. The germline CDR1 and CDR2 sequences are SGHRS and YFSETQ. V was clipped by 3 bases and J by 3 bases; unmatched bases: 10. The CDR3 extends over 16 amino acids. CDR3 coding DNA: TGCGCCAGCAGCTCCACCACAGGGGGCGCGAACTACGAGCAGTACTTC. It specifies CASSSTTGGANYEQYF.

The genes are TRBV5-8 and TRBJ2-5; 7 nucleotides line up with TRBD2. CDR1 SGHTS and CDR2 YDEGEE come from the germline V gene. V lost 1 base, J lost 4 bases, and 4 bases stayed unmatched. CDR3 size: 14 residues. As DNA, the CDR3 is TGTGCCAGCAGCTTGAGTGGGGAGGGAGAGACCCAGTACTTC. Translating it yields CASSLSGEGETQYF.

V usage is TRBV9 and J usage is TRBJ1-3; D is ambiguous. The CDR3 contains 14 residues. Germline assignment: CDR1 SGDLS and CDR2 YYNGEE. V lost 7 bases to trimming and J lost 2 bases, with 13 bases between them. As DNA, the CDR3 is TGTGCCAGCTCGGGGTCCTTCCCTGGAAACACCATATATTTT. Its protein product is CASSGSFPGNTIYF.

The chain is built from TRBV25-1 and TRBJ2-7; TRBD1 aligns across 7 bases. Looked up from germline, CDR1 is MGHDK and CDR2 is SYGVNS. The CDR3 length is 11 residues. V dropped 10 bases and J dropped 5; count of bases not matched to a gene: 5. CDR3 loop: CATNRGHEQYF. CDR3 DNA: TGTGCCACCAACAGGGGCCACGAGCAGTACTTC.